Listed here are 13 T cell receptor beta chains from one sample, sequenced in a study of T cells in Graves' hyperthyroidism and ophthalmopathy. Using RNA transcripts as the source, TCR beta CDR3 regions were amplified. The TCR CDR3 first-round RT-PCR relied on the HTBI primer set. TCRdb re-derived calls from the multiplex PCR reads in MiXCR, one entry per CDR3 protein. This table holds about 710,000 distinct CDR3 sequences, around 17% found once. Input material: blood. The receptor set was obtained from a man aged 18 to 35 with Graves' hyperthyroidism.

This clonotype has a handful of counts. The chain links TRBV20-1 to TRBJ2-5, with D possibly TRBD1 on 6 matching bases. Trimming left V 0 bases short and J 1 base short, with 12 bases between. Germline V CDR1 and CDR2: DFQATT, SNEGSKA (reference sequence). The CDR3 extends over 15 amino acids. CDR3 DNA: TGCAGTGCTAGAGAAGGGGGACGGATCCAAGAGACCCAGTACTTC. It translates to CSAREGGRIQETQYF.

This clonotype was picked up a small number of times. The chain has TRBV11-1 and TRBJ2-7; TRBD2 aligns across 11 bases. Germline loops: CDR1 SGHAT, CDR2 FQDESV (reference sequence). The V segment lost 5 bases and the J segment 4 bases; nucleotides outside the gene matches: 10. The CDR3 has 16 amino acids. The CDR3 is CASSQELAGGQYEQYF. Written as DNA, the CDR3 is TGTGCCAGCAGCCAAGAGCTAGCGGGAGGCCAATACGAGCAGTACTTC.

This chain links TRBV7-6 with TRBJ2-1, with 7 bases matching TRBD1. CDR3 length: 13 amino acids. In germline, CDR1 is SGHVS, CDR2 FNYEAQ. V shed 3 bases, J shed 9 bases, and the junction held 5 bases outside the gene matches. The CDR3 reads CASSFGQDGEQFF. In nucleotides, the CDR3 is TGTGCCAGCAGCTTCGGACAGGACGGTGAGCAGTTCTTC.

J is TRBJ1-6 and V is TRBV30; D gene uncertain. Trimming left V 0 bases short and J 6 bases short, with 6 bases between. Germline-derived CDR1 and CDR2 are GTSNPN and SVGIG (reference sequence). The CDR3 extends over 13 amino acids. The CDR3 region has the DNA TGTGCCTGGAGTGTACCGGGTAATTCACCCCTCCACTTT. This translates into CAWSVPGNSPLHF.

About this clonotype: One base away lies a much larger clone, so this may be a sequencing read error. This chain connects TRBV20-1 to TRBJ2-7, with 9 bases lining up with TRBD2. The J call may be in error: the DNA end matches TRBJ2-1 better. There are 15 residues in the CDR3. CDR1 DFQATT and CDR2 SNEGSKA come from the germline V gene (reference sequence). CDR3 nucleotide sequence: TGCAGTGCTCCCTCCCTGGTAGCGGGAGTCTACGAGCAGTTCTTC. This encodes CSAPSLVAGVYEQFF.

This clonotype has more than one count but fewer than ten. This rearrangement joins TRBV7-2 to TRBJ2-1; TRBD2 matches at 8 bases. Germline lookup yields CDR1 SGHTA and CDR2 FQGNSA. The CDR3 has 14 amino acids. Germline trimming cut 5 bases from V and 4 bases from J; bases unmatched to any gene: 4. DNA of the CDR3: TGTGCCAGCAGCAAACTAGCGGAGTACAATGAGCAGTTCTTC. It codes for CASSKLAEYNEQFF.

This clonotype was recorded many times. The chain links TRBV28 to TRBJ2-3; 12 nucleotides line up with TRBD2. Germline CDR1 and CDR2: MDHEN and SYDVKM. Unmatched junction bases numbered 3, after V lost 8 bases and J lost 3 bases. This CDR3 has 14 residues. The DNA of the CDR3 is TGTGCCAGCTGTGGGACTAGCGGGACAGATACGCAGTATTTT. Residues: CASCGTSGTDTQYF.

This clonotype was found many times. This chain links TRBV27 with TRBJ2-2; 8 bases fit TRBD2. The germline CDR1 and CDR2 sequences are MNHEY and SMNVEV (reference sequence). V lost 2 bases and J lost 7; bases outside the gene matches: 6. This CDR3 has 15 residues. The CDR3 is CASSLRLASSGELFF. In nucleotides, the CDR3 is TGTGCCAGCAGTTTACGACTAGCGAGTAGCGGGGAGCTGTTTTTT.

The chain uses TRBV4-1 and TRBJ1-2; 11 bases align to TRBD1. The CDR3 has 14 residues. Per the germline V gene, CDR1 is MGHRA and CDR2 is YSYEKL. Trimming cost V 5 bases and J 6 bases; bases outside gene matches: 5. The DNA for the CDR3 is TGCGCCAGCAGCAAACCGGGACAGGGGGATGGCTACACCTTC. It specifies CASSKPGQGDGYTF.

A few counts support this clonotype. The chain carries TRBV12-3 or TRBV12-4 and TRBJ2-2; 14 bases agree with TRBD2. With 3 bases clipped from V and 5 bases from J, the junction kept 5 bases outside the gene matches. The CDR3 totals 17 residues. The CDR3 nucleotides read TGTGCCAGCAGTTTGGTCGGGACTAGCGGGAGTACCGGGGAGCTGTTTTTT. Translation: CASSLVGTSGSTGELFF.

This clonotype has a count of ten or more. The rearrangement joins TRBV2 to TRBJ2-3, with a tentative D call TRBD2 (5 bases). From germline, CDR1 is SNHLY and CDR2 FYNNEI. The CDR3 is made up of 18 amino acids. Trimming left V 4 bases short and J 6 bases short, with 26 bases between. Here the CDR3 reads CASSVRSGRGSRIDTQYF. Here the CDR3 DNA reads TGTGCCAGCAGTGTGCGAAGCGGTCGGGGATCGAGGATCGATACGCAGTATTTT. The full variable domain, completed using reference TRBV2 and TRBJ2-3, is EPEVTQTPSHQVTQMGQEVILRCVPISNHLYFYWYRQILGQKVEFLVSFYNNEISEKSEIFDDQFSVERPDGSNFTLKIRSTKLEDSAMYFCASSVRSGRGSRIDTQYFGPGTRLTVL.

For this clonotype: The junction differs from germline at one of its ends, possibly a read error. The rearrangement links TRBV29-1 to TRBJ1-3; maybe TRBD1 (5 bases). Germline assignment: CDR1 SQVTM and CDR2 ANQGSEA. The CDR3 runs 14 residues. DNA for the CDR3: TGCAGCGTGGCGGGACGCCTCTCTGGAAACACCCTATATTTT. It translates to CSVAGRLSGNTLYF.

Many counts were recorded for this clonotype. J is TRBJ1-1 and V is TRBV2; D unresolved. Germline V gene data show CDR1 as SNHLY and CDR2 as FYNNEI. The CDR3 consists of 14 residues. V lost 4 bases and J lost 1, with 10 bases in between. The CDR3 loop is CASSVSPRNTEAFF. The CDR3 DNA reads TGTGCCAGCAGTGTTTCCCCAAGGAACACTGAAGCTTTCTTT.